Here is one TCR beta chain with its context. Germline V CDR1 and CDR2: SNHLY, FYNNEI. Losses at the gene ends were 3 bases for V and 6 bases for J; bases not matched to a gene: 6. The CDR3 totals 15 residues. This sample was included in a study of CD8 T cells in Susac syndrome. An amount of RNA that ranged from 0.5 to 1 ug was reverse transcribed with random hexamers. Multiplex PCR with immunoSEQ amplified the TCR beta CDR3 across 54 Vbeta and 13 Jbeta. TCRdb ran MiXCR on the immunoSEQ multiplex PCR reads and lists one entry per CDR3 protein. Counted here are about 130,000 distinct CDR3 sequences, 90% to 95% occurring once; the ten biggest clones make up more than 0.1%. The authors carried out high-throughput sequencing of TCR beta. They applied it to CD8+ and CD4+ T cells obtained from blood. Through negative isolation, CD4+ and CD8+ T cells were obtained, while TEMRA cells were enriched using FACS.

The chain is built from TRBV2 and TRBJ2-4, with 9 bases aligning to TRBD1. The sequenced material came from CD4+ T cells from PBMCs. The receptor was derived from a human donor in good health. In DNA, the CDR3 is TGTGCCAGCAGTGACCCGGGACAGGGATCAAACATTCAGTACTTC. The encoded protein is CASSDPGQGSNIQYF. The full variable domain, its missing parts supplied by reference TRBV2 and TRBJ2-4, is EPEVTQTPSHQVTQMGQEVILRCVPISNHLYFYWYRQILGQKVEFLVSFYNNEISEKSEIFDDQFSVERPDGSNFTLKIRSTKLEDSAMYFCASSDPGQGSNIQYFGAGTRLSVL.